These T cell receptor beta chains were read from a single sample in a study of regulatory and conventional T cells in RAG deficiency. TCRdb's table, derived via immunoSEQ multiplex PCR, lists solely in-frame clones and lacks some. Here the sample spans over 7,500 clones, around 81% being singletons. Another study also made use of these data, one on regulatory T cells.

The sequenced sample consisted of CD8+ T cells sorted from blood. The source of these receptors is a human donor in good health. Each CDR3 is given with its conserved first and last residue.

cdr3_aa	v_call
CASRNQRVGSDTQYF	TRBV11-2
CASSTPGTETGELFF	TRBV19
CASSGLVGGHF	TRBV28
CAWGRPSCEQYF	TRBV30
CASRAEGTALSGGYTF	TRBV2
CASSPKTSANEQFF	TRBV18
CASSPRGLNTEAFF	TRBV4-1
CASSVDRGPYTEAFF	TRBV9
CSAIGWDEQFF	TRBV20-1
CAWGEDQPQHF	TRBV30
CANSGTGGFYEQYF	TRBV2
CASSIVSGPYNEQFF	TRBV19
CASSGPGQGRTEAFF	TRBV9
CASSIDGSSYNEQFF	TRBV19
CASDAGSSYEQYF	TRBV2
CASSPSGRSYNEQFF	TRBV5-6
CASNGRGSNQPQHF	TRBV6-6
CASSQVTAGGSTDTQYF	TRBV4-1
CASSTGLGNEQYF	TRBV27
CASIPGEVWEQYF	TRBV6-1
CASSSGTHYEQYF	TRBV19
CASSPSDGNTEAFF	TRBV9
CASSVALQRELTTDTQYF	TRBV9
CASSEYGAGGPNEQFF	TRBV2
CASSLGDTVTGELFF	TRBV2
CAWGLDTQYF	TRBV30
CATSTRRTGKGYTF	TRBV15
CASSFGTVDEQYF	TRBV5-5
CASSRTSVYNEQFF	TRBV6-6
CASSSASGANEKLFF	TRBV11-3
CASSEGGTWLF	TRBV25-1
CARRETSGNPHYSNQPQHF	TRBV7-5
CASNRGLGYTF	TRBV2
CASSLALSGGPLNNEQFF	TRBV7-8
CASSESTWRGAGADTQYF	TRBV10-2
CASSTGLDEKLFF	TRBV28
CASTEGRFPDTQYF	TRBV10-2
CASSFTGPANEQYF	TRBV14
CASSLIVTENTEAFF	TRBV5-1
CASKWGRDGSNQPQHF	TRBV19
CASSLRGQGDLSTFYEQYF	TRBV5-1
CASSGQGIYGYTF	TRBV6-5
CASSSTMVTSYGYTF	TRBV7-9
CASSLATGEAFF	TRBV5-6
CASSQHPNTEAFF	TRBV7-7
CASRLAGGTNTQYF	TRBV27
CASSIDQLRLEVTGELFF	TRBV11-3
CASSSRGGCNEQFF	TRBV6-7
CASSLRGEQYF	TRBV7-9
CASSLDPREDTQYF	TRBV16
CARAVNPYGYTF	TRBV5-1
CASSEAFGTAEAFF	TRBV6-1
CASSLAGGVSEQYF	TRBV5-1